The entry that follows covers one T cell receptor (beta chain) sequence. Its target is not known. This sample is part of a study of cytomegalovirus exposure and HLA in healthy donors. Study-level background: Genotyping of nearly 400 donors showed that about 79% belonged to the Caucasian-associated ancestry cluster. Findings and caveats of the study: Cytomegalovirus status, reportedly, was diagnosed with high specificity and sensitivity by the classifier. An analysis that was carried out later associated approximately 17,000 TCR beta sequences with HLA alleles at 0.05 false discovery rate.

PCR amplification relied on 60 Vbeta primers (plus 13 Jbeta primers). The assay was immunoSEQ multiplex PCR, and TCRdb's table has in-frame clones only and misses some. The sample carries 110,000 to 150,000 clones, around four fifths recorded once. This CDR3 contains 15 residues. CDR1 and CDR2 from the germline V gene are SNHLY and FYNNEI. Trimming shortened V by 8 bases and J by 7 bases, and 18 bases separated the two germline ends. The chain links TRBV2 to TRBJ1-6, with D possibly matching TRBD1 (5 bases). The receptor comes from a male donor in good health and CMV-seronegative. Sequences were obtained from PBMCs. In DNA, the CDR3 is TGTGCCAGCTCCCAGGGAGGAGGGCCGAATTCACCCCTCCACTTT. Its protein is CASSQGGGPNSPLHF.